These 9 T cell receptor beta chains were all obtained from the same sample, sequenced in a study of blood T cell repertoires in COVID-19 (dated by TCRdb to 2018 to 2020). The protocol used for the library was the immunoSEQ multiplex PCR assay. TCRdb limited this immuneACCESS table to in-frame rearrangements with V and J called. A share of clones is missing; checked studies link under half to unresolved V genes, and the rest is unexplained. Across this sample there are around 330,000 clones, with over 75% seen only once. Jointly, the top ten make up 3% to 4% of the sample. Material for sequencing was peripheral blood. These receptors all come from a woman in her forties or fifties with active or convalescent COVID-19.

This sequence joins TRBV11-2 and TRBJ1-4, with D possibly matching TRBD1 (5 bases). This CDR3 comprises 16 residues. V was pared by 2 bases and J by 0 bases, with 10 bases between. Germline values: CDR1 SGHAT, CDR2 FQNNGV. The CDR3 bases are TGTGCCAGCAGCTTACAGGGTCGAACAACTAATGAAAAACTGTTTTTT. It specifies CASSLQGRTTNEKLFF.

This sequence joins TRBV2 and TRBJ2-5; 7 positions match TRBD2. Germline CDR1 is SNHLY and CDR2 is FYNNEI. The CDR3 length is 16 residues. Unmatched junction bases numbered 11, after V lost 7 bases and J lost 0 bases. The CDR3 here is CASTRQGLRYQETQYF. The CDR3 DNA sequence: TGTGCCAGCACGAGGCAGGGACTAAGGTACCAAGAGACCCAGTACTTC.

This chain connects TRBV7-2 to TRBJ2-5, with 16 positions matching TRBD2. The CDR3 consists of 18 residues. Germline CDR1 SGHTA, CDR2 FQGNSA. With 5 bases clipped from V and 6 bases from J, the junction kept 12 bases outside the gene matches. The CDR3 DNA follows: TGTGCCAGCAGCCCAGGGACTAGCGGGGGGGGTACTATCCAGACCCAGTACTTC. Encoded protein: CASSPGTSGGGTIQTQYF.

The rearrangement links TRBV7-3 to TRBJ2-3; 8 positions agree with TRBD2. Germline trimming cut 5 bases from V and 1 base from J; bases unmatched to any gene: 8. Germline V gene sequence: CDR1 SGHTA, CDR2 FQGTGA. This CDR3 region has 16 residues. This CDR3 is CASSPKPRGGTDTQYF. The CDR3 DNA sequence: TGTGCCAGCAGCCCGAAGCCGCGGGGGGGCACAGATACGCAGTATTTT.

This clone was seen once. This chain uses TRBV9 with TRBJ2-3; 9 positions match TRBD2. The CDR3 loop spans 16 amino acids. The V gene end was trimmed by 1 base and the J gene end by 5 bases; junction bases not matched to a gene: 8. Germline V lookup: CDR1 SGDLS, CDR2 YYNGEE. CDR3 in amino acids: CASSVSGGRAGDTQYF. CDR3 nucleotides: TGTGCCAGCAGCGTAAGCGGCGGGAGGGCGGGAGATACGCAGTATTTT.

The rearrangement links TRBV18 to TRBJ1-2; 7 bases are a match to TRBD1. Germline V gene lookup returns CDR1 KGHSH and CDR2 LQKENI. V was pared by 4 bases and J by 5 bases, with 7 bases of the junction left unmatched. The CDR3 extends over 14 amino acids. The CDR3 DNA reads as TGTGCCAGCTCACGCGGACAGGAAGCTTATGGCTACACCTTC. Its protein product is CASSRGQEAYGYTF. Supplemented by reference TRBV18 and TRBJ1-2, the full variable domain reads NAGVMQNPRHLVRRRGQEARLRCSPMKGHSHVYWYRQLPEEGLKFMVYLQKENIIDESGMPKERFSAEFPKEGPSILRIQQVVRGDSAAYFCASSRGQEAYGYTFGSGTRLTVV.

The chain has TRBV16 and TRBJ1-1; 9 positions agree with TRBD1. The germline V gene encodes CDR1 KGHSY and CDR2 FQNENV. The CDR3 spans 16 residues. Trimming cost V 4 bases and J 2 bases; bases outside gene matches: 8. The DNA of the CDR3 is TGTGCCAGCAGCCCCCGGATACAGGGGGCCAACACTGAAGCTTTCTTT. Protein: CASSPRIQGANTEAFF. The variable domain in full, completed from reference TRBV16 and TRBJ1-1, reads GEEVAQTPKHLVRGEGQKAKLYCAPIKGHSYVFWYQQVLKNEFKFLISFQNENVFDETGMPKERFSAKCLPNSPCSLEIQATKLEDSAVYFCASSPRIQGANTEAFFGQGTRLTVV.

This chain connects TRBV10-3 to TRBJ1-1, with D uncertain. V gave up 3 bases and J gave up 5 bases, with 13 bases separating them. From germline, CDR1 is ENHRY and CDR2 SYGVKD. This CDR3 contains 14 residues. The CDR3 DNA is TGTGCCATCAGTGAAGGGTTTTCGGGGACTGAAGCTTTCTTT. Translating it yields CAISEGFSGTEAFF.

The table lists this clone with a few counts. The rearrangement links TRBV28 to TRBJ2-7, with 14 nucleotides matching TRBD2. This CDR3 has 19 amino acids. Germline lookup yields CDR1 MDHEN and CDR2 SYDVKM. V was clipped by 3 bases and J by 0 bases; unmatched bases: 10. CDR3 in amino acids: CASSFLYGTSGGSSYEQYF. CDR3 sequence (DNA): TGTGCCAGCAGTTTCCTTTACGGGACTAGCGGGGGCAGCTCCTACGAGCAGTACTTC.